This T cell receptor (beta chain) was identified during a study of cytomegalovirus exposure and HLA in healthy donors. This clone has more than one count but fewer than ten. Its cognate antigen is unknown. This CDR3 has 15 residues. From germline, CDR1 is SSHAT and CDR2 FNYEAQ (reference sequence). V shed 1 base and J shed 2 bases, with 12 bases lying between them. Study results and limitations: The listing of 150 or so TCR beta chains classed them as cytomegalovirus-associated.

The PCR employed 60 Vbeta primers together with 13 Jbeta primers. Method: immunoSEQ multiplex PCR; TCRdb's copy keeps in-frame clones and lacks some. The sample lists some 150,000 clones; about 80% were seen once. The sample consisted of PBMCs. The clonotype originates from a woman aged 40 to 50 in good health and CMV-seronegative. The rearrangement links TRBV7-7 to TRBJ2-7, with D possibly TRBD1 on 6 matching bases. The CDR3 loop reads CASSLGAGVTYEQYF. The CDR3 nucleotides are TGTGCCAGCAGCTTAGGGGCAGGGGTCACCTACGAGCAGTACTTC.